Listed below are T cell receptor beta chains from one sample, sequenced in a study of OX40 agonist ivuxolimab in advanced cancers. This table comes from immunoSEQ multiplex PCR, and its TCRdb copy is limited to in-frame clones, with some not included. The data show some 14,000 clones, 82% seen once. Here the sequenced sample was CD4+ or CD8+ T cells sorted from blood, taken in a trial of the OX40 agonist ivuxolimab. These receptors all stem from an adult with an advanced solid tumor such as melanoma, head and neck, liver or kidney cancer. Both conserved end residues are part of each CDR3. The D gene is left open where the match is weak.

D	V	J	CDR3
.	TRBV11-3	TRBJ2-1	CASSLGRNHNEQFF
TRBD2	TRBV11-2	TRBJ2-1	CASSYQAGRSNEQFF
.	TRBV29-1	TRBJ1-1	CSVEGSGDTEAFF
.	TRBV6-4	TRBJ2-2	CASSDGALGELFF
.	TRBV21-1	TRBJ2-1	CASISERVVEQFF
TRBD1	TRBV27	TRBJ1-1	CASSLTPLDRVTEAFF
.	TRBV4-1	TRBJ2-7	CASSQTGLNEQYF
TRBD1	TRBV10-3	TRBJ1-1	CAISPGTETGGYRAFF
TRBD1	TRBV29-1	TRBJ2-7	CSVGTGNYEQYF
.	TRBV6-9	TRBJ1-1	CASSYAEGGNTEAFF
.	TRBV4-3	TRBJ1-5	CASSQAVGNQPQHF
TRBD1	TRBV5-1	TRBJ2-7	CASSTDRGTYEQYF
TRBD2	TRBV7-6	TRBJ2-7	CASSLEGSGPSYEQYF
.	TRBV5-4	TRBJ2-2	CASRPDGNTGELFF
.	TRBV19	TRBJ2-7	CASSNSFLYEQYF
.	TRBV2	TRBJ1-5	CASFERLGQPQHF
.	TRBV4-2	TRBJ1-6	CASSQDPLGHYNSPLHF
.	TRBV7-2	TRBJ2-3	CASTSLSADTQYF
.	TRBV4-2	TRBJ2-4	CASSKGAELAKNIQYF
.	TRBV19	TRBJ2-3	CASSSYSTDTQYF
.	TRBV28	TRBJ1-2	CASSPRLGGTNGYTF
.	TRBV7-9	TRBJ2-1	CASSLVPYNEQFF
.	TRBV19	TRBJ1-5	CASSIDHRGRTQHF
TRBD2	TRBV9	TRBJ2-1	CASSPTWTSGYNEQFF
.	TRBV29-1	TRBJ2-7	CSGQGNSYEQYF
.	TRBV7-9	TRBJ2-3	CASSLVRGTDTQYF
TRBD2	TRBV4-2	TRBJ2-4	CARRWRGASAKNIQYF
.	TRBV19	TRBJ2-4	CASSIWPLLAKNIQYF
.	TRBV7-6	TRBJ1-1	CASSLEILNTEAFF
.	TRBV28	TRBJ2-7	CASSWGSYEQYF
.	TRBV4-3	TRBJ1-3	CASSPLEGNTIYF
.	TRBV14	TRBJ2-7	CASSLIADNYEQYF
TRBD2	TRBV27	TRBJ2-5	CASSLWASGGETQYF
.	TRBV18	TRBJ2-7	CASSPSGRPSYEQYF
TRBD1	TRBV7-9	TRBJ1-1	CASSPILTGGNTEAFF
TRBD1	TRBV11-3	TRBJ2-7	CASSSGDREQYF
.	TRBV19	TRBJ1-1	CASRLSQGGTEAFF
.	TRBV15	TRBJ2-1	CATSRAGGNNEQFF
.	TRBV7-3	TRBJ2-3	CASSLGGYTDTQYF
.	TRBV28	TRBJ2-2	CASSVTANTGELFF
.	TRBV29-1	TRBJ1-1	CSVEEEDVTEAFF
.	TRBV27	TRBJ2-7	CASSLGAPYEQYF
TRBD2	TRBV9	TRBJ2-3	CASSPGGDGTDTQYF
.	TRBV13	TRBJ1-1	CASSLGRQNTEAFF
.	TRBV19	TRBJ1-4	CASYDRSNEKLFF
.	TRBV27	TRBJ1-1	CASSYEGNTEAFF
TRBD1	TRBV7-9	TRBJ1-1	CASSFGQGQNTEAFF
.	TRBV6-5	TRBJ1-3	CASSITGYSGNTIYF
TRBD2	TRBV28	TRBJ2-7	CASRTGTSSYEQYF
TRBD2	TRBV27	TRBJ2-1	CASSLSGLAGGQLSYNEQFF
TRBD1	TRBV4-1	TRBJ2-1	CASSPTDRGRAYNEQFF
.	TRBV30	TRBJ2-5	CAWSPGLMETQYF
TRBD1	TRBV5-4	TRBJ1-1	CASSLPTGASTEAFF
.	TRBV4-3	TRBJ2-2	CASSQDAEGPGELFF
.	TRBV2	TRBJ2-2	CASSTRTKELFF
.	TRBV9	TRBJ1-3	CASQGGNGNTIYF
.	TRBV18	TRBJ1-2	CASSPEESYYGYTF
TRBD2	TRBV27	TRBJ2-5	CASSLLSGGGETQYF
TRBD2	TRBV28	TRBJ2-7	CASSPRTSASYEQYF